The 21 T cell receptor beta chains below were found in one sample sequenced in a study of blood T cell repertoires in COVID-19. Assay used: immunoSEQ multiplex PCR; TCRdb lists only in-frame clones, some missing. The table lists a few hundred thousand clones, 80% to 90% of them singletons. The sequenced sample was peripheral blood. The receptors shown here come from a woman aged 25 to 39 with active or convalescent COVID-19.

The genes are TRBV28 and TRBJ1-5; a weak D match, TRBD1 (5 bases). This CDR3 comprises 14 residues. V was cut by 3 bases and J by 4 bases, with 10 bases left in between. Germline V gene data show CDR1 as MDHEN and CDR2 as SYDVKM. CDR3 sequence (DNA): TGTGCCAGCAGTTTTATTGGGGGGAATCAGCCCCAGCATTTT. Translating gives CASSFIGGNQPQHF.

The chain uses TRBV13 and TRBJ2-2; 12 bases line up with TRBD1. Germline lookup yields CDR1 PRHDT and CDR2 FYEKMQ (reference sequence). Trimming took 3 bases from V and 7 from J; bases not matched to a gene: 6. The CDR3 runs to 16 residues. This chain's CDR3 is CASSFGDRGRFGELFF. The CDR3 DNA sequence: TGTGCCAGCAGCTTTGGGGACAGGGGGCGCTTCGGGGAGCTGTTTTTT.

The chain uses TRBV6-6 and TRBJ2-7, with D perhaps matching TRBD1 (6 bases). CDR1 MNHNY and CDR2 SVGAGI come from the germline V gene (reference sequence). V shed 5 bases and J shed 2 bases, with 22 bases lying between them. The CDR3 runs 17 residues. This CDR3 reads CASSPRPLDRGAYEQYF. The CDR3 nucleotides are TGTGCCAGCAGTCCCCGCCCCTTGGACAGAGGTGCCTACGAGCAGTACTTC.

The rearrangement uses TRBV30 and TRBJ1-4; the D is unclear. The CDR3 has 13 residues. Trimming shortened V by 4 bases and J by 0 bases, and 6 bases separated the two germline ends. Looked up from germline, CDR1 is GTSNPN and CDR2 is SVGIG (reference sequence). In DNA, the CDR3 is TGTGCCTGGACCAAATCAACTAATGAAAAACTGTTTTTT. Translation gives CAWTKSTNEKLFF.

This clone was detected only once. This chain uses TRBV7-9 with TRBJ2-1; 7 bases map to TRBD2. The CDR3 runs to 17 residues. J lost 7 bases, V lost 1 base, and 13 bases had no gene match. Germline V gene sequence: CDR1 SEHNR, CDR2 FQNEAQ (reference sequence). The DNA of the CDR3 is TGTGCCAGCAGCTTAGGCGCGGGGGACCGTCGTACGAATGAGCAGTTCTTC. The encoded protein is CASSLGAGDRRTNEQFF.

The chain carries TRBV3-1 (or the pseudogene TRBV3-2) and TRBJ2-3; D not certain. This CDR3 contains 13 residues. CDR1 and CDR2 from the germline V gene are LGHDT and YNNKEL (reference sequence). V was clipped by 3 bases and J by 1 base, with 5 bases between them. The CDR3 is CASSQRRTDTQYF. CDR3 bases: TGTGCCAGCAGCCAGCGTCGCACAGATACGCAGTATTTT.

The chain employs TRBV6-5 and TRBJ2-7, with TRBD2 matching 16 bases. Losses at the gene ends were 4 bases for V and 5 bases for J; bases not matched to a gene: 2. The CDR3 has 15 amino acids. Germline CDR1 reads MNHEY; CDR2 reads SVGAGI. The CDR3 is CASSWGLAGGNEQYF. CDR3 nucleotide sequence: TGTGCCAGCAGTTGGGGACTAGCGGGGGGGAACGAGCAGTACTTC.

The gene calls are TRBV19 and TRBJ2-1; D possibly corresponds to TRBD2 (5 bases). V was pared by 1 base and J by 7 bases, with 11 bases between. This CDR3 spans 14 amino acids. Germline V gene sequence: CDR1 LNHDA, CDR2 SQIVND (reference sequence). The CDR3 nucleotides are TGTGCCAGTAGTATAGGAGAGGGTTGGAATGAGCAGTTCTTC. Its protein is CASSIGEGWNEQFF.

This chain connects TRBV28 to TRBJ1-3; 7 positions agree with TRBD1. Germline trimming cut 6 bases from V and 3 bases from J; bases unmatched to any gene: 11. Germline V gives CDR1 MDHEN, CDR2 SYDVKM. CDR3 length: 16 amino acids. DNA of the CDR3: TGTGCCAGCAGGCCGGTTGCAGGGGGAGGTGGAAACACCATATATTTT. It codes for CASRPVAGGGGNTIYF.

This clone was observed once. The CDR3 is CASRQGLVEKLFF. CDR3 nucleotides: TGTGCCAGCCGACAGGGCCTGGTTGAAAAACTGTTTTTT. The genes are TRBV6-5 and TRBJ1-4, with 7 bases fitting TRBD1. Trimming cost V 8 bases and J 7 bases; bases outside gene matches: 7. This CDR3 has 13 residues. Per germline, CDR1 MNHEY and CDR2 SVGAGI.

This chain's CDR3 is CASSMGGLGNQPQHF. The CDR3 DNA follows: TGTGCCAGTAGTATGGGGGGTCTCGGCAATCAGCCCCAGCATTTT. The J gene is TRBJ1-5, the V gene TRBV19; weak D call: TRBD1 (5 bases). The CDR3 loop spans 15 amino acids. V shed 3 bases and J shed 2 bases, with 11 bases lying between them. The germline V gene has CDR1 LNHDA and CDR2 SQIVND (reference sequence).

This chain joins TRBV14 and TRBJ2-7, with D tentatively TRBD1 (6 bases). This CDR3 has 16 residues. Germline V gives CDR1 SGHDN, CDR2 FVKESK. The V and J ends lost 3 bases and 0 bases respectively, with 15 bases between them. Written as DNA, the CDR3 is TGTGCCAGCAGCCATACGGGACACCTGCCCTCCTACGAGCAGTACTTC. It yields the protein CASSHTGHLPSYEQYF.

With respect to this clone: This specimen includes other DNA sequences encoding the same CDR3. The chain uses TRBV7-9 and TRBJ1-6; D is unresolved. Deletions cut 5 bases from V and 7 bases from J, with 24 bases between. Germline-derived CDR1 and CDR2 are SEHNR and FQNEAQ (reference sequence). CDR3 length: 18 amino acids. CDR3 in DNA: TGTGCCAGCAGCCTATTTGTCGGGAGTATGACGGTAAATTCACCCCTCCACTTT. Amino acid sequence: CASSLFVGSMTVNSPLHF.

This clone was seen only once. The chain links TRBV7-2 to TRBJ2-3, with 8 bases fitting TRBD2. Looked up from germline, CDR1 is SGHTA and CDR2 is FQGNSA. CDR3 length equals 16 residues. V was clipped by 5 bases and J by 6 bases; unmatched bases: 13. CDR3 protein: CASSIYGTSRADTQYF. In DNA form, the CDR3 reads TGTGCCAGCAGCATATACGGGACTAGTCGCGCGGATACGCAGTATTTT. Filled out from reference TRBV7-2 and TRBJ2-3, the complete variable domain reads GAGVSQSPSNKVTEKGKDVELRCDPISGHTALYWYRQSLGQGLEFLIYFQGNSAPDKSGLPSDRFSAERTGGSVSTLTIQRTQQEDSAVYLCASSIYGTSRADTQYFGPGTRLTVL.

The chain carries TRBV5-1 and TRBJ1-2; 9 bases are shared with TRBD1. Germline V gives CDR1 SGHRS, CDR2 YFSETQ. V lost 2 bases to trimming and J lost 7 bases; unmatched junction nucleotides: 3. This CDR3 is built from 13 residues. The CDR3 sequence: CASSLGTGTGYTF. The CDR3 region has the DNA TGCGCCAGCAGCTTAGGGACAGGGACTGGCTACACCTTC.

The chain employs TRBV2 and TRBJ1-2; D unclear. CDR1 and CDR2 (germline): SNHLY, FYNNEI. This CDR3 is built from 13 residues. V dropped 4 bases and J dropped 4 bases, with 10 bases sitting between them. CDR3 bases: TGTGCCAGCAGTGTGAAGGAGGGCTATGGCTACACCTTC. It encodes CASSVKEGYGYTF.

The V call is TRBV6-1, the J call TRBJ1-5; a possible D gene is TRBD1 (6 bases). Germline assignment: CDR1 MNHNS and CDR2 SASEGT. CDR3 length: 16 amino acids. Deletions cut 2 bases from V and 4 bases from J, with 15 bases between. This CDR3 is CASSEREGGGNQPQHF. CDR3 bases: TGTGCCAGCAGTGAACGAGAAGGGGGGGGGAATCAGCCCCAGCATTTT.

The chain combines TRBV7-2 with TRBJ1-2; TRBD1 is a possible D gene (6 bases). Per the germline V gene, CDR1 is SGHTA and CDR2 is FQGNSA. The CDR3 extends over 13 amino acids. V shed 5 bases and J shed 9 bases, with 16 bases lying between them. As DNA, the CDR3 is TGTGCCAGCAGCCCGCAGTTAGGGGGTAGCTACACCTTC. This codes for CASSPQLGGSYTF. Together with reference TRBV7-2 and TRBJ1-2, the CDR3 gives the full variable domain: GAGVSQSPSNKVTEKGKDVELRCDPISGHTALYWYRQSLGQGLEFLIYFQGNSAPDKSGLPSDRFSAERTGGSVSTLTIQRTQQEDSAVYLCASSPQLGGSYTFGSGTRLTVV.

V and J are TRBV15 and TRBJ1-3, with unresolved D. This CDR3 has 13 residues. Deletions cut 5 bases from V and 0 bases from J, with 5 bases between. CDR1 is LNHNV, CDR2 YYDKDF, per germline (reference sequence). The CDR3 DNA reads TGTGCCACCAGCGTTATCTCTGGAAACACCATATATTTT. Its translation: CATSVISGNTIYF.

J is TRBJ1-1 and V is TRBV5-4; TRBD1 agrees at 10 bases. Germline-derived CDR1 and CDR2 are SGHNT and YYREEE (reference sequence). This CDR3 region has 15 residues. After removal of 3 bases from V and 5 bases from J, the junction contained 7 bases not matched to a gene. CDR3 nucleotides: TGTGCCAGCAGCTGGGGACAGGGGAGGGATACTGAAGCTTTCTTT. Translation: CASSWGQGRDTEAFF.

This chain links TRBV29-1 with TRBJ2-1, with a tentative D call TRBD1 (5 bases). Between the trimmed V and J ends, which lost 8 bases and 0 bases, there was a span of 17 bases. The CDR3 spans 15 residues. Germline V gives CDR1 SQVTM, CDR2 ANQGSEA. The CDR3, as DNA: TGCAGCATTCAAATCAGGGCATTCTCCTACAATGAGCAGTTCTTC. Amino acid sequence: CSIQIRAFSYNEQFF.